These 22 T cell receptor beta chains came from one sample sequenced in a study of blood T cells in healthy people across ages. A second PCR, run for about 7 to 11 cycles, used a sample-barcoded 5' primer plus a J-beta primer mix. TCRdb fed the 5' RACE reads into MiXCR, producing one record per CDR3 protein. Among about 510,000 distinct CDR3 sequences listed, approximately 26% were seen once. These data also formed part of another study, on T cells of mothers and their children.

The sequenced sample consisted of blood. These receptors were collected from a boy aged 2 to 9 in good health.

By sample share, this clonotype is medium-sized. The CDR3 loop is CASSSGAAHTDTQYF. The CDR3 coding sequence is TGTGCCAGCAGTTCCGGGGCGGCCCACACAGATACGCAGTATTTT. The chain is built from TRBV6-4 and TRBJ2-3; D possibly matches TRBD1 or TRBD2 (5 bases each). This CDR3 has 15 amino acids. V lost 5 bases, J lost 2 bases, and 14 bases lay in between. In germline, CDR1 is MRHNA, CDR2 SNTAGT.

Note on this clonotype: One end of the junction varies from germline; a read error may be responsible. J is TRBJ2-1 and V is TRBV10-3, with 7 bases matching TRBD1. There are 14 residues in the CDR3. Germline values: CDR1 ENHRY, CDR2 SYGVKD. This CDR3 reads CAIGDVRGINEQFF. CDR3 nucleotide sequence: TGTGCCATCGGTGATGTCAGGGGGATCAATGAGCAGTTCTTC.

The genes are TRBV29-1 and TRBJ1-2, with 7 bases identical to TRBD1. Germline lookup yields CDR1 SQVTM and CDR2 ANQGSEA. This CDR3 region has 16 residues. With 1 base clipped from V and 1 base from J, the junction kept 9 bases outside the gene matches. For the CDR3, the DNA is TGCAGCGTTGAAGGGTTGGCACAGGGGCTTAACTATGGCTACACCTTC. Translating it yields CSVEGLAQGLNYGYTF.

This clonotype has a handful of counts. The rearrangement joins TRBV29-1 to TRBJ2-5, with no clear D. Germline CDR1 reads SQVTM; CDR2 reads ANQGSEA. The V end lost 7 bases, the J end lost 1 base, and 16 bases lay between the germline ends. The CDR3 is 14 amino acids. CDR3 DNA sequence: TGCAGCGCAGCGACCTCAAAGGGCCAAGAGACCCAGTACTTC. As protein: CSAATSKGQETQYF.

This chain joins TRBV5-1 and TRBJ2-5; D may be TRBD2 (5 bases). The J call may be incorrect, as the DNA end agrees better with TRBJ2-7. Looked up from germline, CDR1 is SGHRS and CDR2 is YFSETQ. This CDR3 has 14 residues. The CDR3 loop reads CASSTGMITYEQYF. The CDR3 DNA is TGCGCCAGCAGCACGGGGATGATTACCTACGAGCAGTACTTC.

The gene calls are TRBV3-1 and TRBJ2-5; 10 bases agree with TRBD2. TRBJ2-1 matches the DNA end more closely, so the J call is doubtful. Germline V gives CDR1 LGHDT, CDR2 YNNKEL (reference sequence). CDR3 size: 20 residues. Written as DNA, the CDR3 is TGTGCCAGCAGCCAAGAGGGGGGGCTAGCGGGAGCTGTCTCCTACAATGAGCAGTTCTTC. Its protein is CASSQEGGLAGAVSYNEQFF.

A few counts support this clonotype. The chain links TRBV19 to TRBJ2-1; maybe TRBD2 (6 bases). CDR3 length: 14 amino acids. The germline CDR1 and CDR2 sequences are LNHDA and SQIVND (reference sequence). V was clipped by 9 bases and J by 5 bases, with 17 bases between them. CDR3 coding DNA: TGTGCCAGCCGTCACGGGGGTGGGCACAATGAGCAGTTCTTC. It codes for CASRHGGGHNEQFF.

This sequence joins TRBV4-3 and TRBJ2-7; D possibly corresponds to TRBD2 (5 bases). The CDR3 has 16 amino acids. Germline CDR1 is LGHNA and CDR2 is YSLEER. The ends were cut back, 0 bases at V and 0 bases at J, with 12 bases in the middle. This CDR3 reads CASSQERESNSYEQYF. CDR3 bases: TGCGCCAGCAGCCAAGAACGGGAATCTAACTCCTACGAGCAGTACTTC.

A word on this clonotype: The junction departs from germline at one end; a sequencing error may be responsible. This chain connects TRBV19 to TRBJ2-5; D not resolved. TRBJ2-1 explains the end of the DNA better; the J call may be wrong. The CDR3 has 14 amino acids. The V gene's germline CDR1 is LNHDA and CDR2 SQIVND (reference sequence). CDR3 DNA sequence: TGTGCCAGCAGTACCGGATTGCGAGGCAATGAGCAGTTCTTC. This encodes CASSTGLRGNEQFF.

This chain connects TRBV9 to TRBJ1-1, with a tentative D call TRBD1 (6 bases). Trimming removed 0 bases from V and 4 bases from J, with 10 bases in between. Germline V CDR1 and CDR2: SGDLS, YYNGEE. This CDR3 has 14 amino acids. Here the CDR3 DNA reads TGTGCCAGCAGCGTAGAAGGGGGGGGCACTGAAGCTTTCTTT. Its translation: CASSVEGGGTEAFF.

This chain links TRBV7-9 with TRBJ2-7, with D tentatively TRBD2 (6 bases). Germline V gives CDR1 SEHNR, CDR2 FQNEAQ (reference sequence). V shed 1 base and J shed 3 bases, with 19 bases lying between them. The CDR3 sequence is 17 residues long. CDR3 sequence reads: CASSLGAGLFGVYEQYF. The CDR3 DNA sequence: TGTGCCAGCAGCTTAGGCGCGGGACTTTTTGGCGTCTACGAGCAGTACTTC. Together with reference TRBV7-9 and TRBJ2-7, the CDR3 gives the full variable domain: DTGVSQNPRHKITKRGQNVTFRCDPISEHNRLYWYRQTLGQGPEFLTYFQNEAQLEKSRLLSDRFSAERPKGSFSTLEIQRTEQGDSAMYLCASSLGAGLFGVYEQYFGPGTRLTVT.

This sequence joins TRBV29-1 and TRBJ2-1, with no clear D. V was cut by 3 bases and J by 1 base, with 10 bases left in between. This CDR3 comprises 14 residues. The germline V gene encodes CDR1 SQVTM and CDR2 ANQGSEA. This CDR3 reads CSVEGYLSYNEQFF. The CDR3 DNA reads TGCAGCGTTGAGGGCTATCTATCCTACAATGAGCAGTTCTTC.

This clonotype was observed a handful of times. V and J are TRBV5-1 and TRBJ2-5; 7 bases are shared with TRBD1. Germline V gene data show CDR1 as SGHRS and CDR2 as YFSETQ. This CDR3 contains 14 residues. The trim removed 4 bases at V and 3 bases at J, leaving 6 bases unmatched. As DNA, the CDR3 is TGCGCCAGCAGCCCCCAAGACAGGGAAGAGACCCAGTACTTC. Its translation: CASSPQDREETQYF.

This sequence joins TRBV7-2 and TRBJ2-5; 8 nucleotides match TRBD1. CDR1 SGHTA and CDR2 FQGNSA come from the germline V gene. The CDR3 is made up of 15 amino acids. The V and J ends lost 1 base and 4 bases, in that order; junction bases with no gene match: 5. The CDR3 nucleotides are TGTGCCAGCAGCTTAGGGAACAGGGGGAGAGAGACCCAGTACTTC. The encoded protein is CASSLGNRGRETQYF. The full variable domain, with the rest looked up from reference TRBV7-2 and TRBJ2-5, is GAGVSQSPSNKVTEKGKDVELRCDPISGHTALYWYRQSLGQGLEFLIYFQGNSAPDKSGLPSDRFSAERTGGSVSTLTIQRTQQEDSAVYLCASSLGNRGRETQYFGPGTRLLVL.

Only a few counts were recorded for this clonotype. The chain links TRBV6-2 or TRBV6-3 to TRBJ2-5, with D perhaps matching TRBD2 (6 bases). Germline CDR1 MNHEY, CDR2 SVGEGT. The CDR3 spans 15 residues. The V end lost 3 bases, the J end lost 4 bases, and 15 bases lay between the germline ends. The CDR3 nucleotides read TGTGCCAGCAGTTATTTGGGAGGCCAACGAGAGACCCAGTACTTC. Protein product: CASSYLGGQRETQYF.

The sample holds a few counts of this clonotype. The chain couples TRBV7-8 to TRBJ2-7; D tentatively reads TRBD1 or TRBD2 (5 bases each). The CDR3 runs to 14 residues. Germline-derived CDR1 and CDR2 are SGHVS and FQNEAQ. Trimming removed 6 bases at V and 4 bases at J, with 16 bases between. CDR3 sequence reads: CASSPGPQIYEQYF. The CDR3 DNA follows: TGTGCCAGCAGTCCGGGACCTCAGATATACGAGCAGTACTTC.

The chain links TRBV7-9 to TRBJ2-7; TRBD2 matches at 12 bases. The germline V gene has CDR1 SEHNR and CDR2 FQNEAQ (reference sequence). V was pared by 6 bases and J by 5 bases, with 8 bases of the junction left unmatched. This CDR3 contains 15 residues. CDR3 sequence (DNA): TGTGCCAGCAGTCTGCAGCGACTAGCGGGAGACGAGCAGTACTTC. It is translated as CASSLQRLAGDEQYF.

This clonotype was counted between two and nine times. The CDR3, as DNA: TGCAGTGCAAGGGCCCGGTTGAACGTGGCCAAAAACATTCAGTACTTC. Protein sequence: CSARARLNVAKNIQYF. The J gene is TRBJ2-4, the V gene TRBV20-1; D remains ambiguous. Germline CDR1 is DFQATT and CDR2 is SNEGSKA (reference sequence). The CDR3 covers 16 residues. The V and J ends lost 6 bases and 1 base respectively, with 19 bases between them.

This CDR3 is CASSYIPWEHGELFF. In DNA form, the CDR3 reads TGTGCCAGCAGTTATATCCCCTGGGAACACGGGGAGCTGTTTTTT. The V gene is TRBV6-2 or TRBV6-3, the J gene TRBJ2-2; the D is unclear. The CDR3 sequence is 15 residues long. The germline CDR1 and CDR2 sequences are MNHEY and SVGEGT. The ends were cut back, 3 bases at V and 7 bases at J, with 15 bases in the middle.

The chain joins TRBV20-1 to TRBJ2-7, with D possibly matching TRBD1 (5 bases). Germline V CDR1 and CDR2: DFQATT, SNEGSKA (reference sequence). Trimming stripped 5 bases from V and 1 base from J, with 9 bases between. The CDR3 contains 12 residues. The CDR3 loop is CSAQGNSYEQYF. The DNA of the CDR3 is TGCAGTGCTCAGGGAAATTCCTACGAGCAGTACTTC.

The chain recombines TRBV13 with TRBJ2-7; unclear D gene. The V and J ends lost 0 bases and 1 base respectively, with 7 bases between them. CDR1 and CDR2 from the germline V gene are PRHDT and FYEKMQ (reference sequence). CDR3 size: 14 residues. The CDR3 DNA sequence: TGTGCCAGCAGCTTAGGCGACGGGTCCTACGAGCAGTACTTC. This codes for CASSLGDGSYEQYF.

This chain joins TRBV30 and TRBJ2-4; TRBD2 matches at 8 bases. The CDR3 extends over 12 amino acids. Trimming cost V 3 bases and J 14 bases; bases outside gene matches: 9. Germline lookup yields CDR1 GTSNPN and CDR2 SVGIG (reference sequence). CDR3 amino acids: CAWSPPGGGKYF. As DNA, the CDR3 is TGTGCCTGGAGCCCACCGGGGGGGGGCAAGTACTTC. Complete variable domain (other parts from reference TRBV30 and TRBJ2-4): SQTIHQWPATLVQPVGSPLSLECTVEGTSNPNLYWYRQAAGRGLQLLFYSVGIGQISSEVPQNLSASRPQDRQFILSSKKLLLSDSGFYLCAWSPPGGGKYFGAGTRLSVL.